The entry below gives a single T cell receptor (beta chain) sequence along with its context. The antigen is not known. This sample is part of a study of vaccination and CD4 T cells after COVID-19. On the study more broadly: Investigators stimulated cells with overlapping spike peptides drawn from SARS-CoV-2, HCoV-NL63, HCoV-OC43 and HCoV-229E.

Germline V gives CDR1 LNHNV, CDR2 YYDKDF (reference sequence). Trimming removed 4 bases at V and 9 bases at J, with 10 bases between. This CDR3 is 12 amino acids long. Treatment given: approximately 9-day PBMC culture with coronavirus spike peptide pools or control peptides (ViraFEST assay). ViraFEST enlarged antigen-specific T cell populations with peptide pools and afterwards sequenced TCRs. The study sequenced cultured CD4+ T cell DNA using the Oncomine TCR Beta short-read assay. TCRdb reprocessed the PCR reads via MiXCR and lists one record per CDR3 protein. The sample shows some 10,000 distinct CDR3 sequences, about 20% of them seen only once.

The chain has TRBV15 and TRBJ2-1; maybe TRBD1 (6 bases). The TCR comes from a human donor who had recovered from COVID-19. Material: CD4+ T cells from blood, cultured in vitro, obtained after SARS-CoV-2 vaccination. The CDR3 coding sequence is TGTGCCACCAGCACAGTCAGGGGTGAGCAGTTCTTC. It translates to CATSTVRGEQFF.